The 10 T cell receptor beta chains given below trace back to one sample, sequenced in a study of blood T cells in healthy people across ages. The use of a sample-barcoded 5' primer and a J-beta primer mix characterized a second PCR of about 7 to 12 cycles. Each CDR3 protein gets one entry after TCRdb re-called the 5' RACE reads with MiXCR. The table shows 1.5 million to 2 million distinct CDR3 sequences, with 28% occurring only once. Specimen: blood. These receptors were obtained from a woman in her twenties or thirties in good health.

This clonotype was seen a few times. The gene calls are TRBV2 and TRBJ2-7; D may match TRBD1 or TRBD2 (5 bases each). The CDR3 totals 14 residues. V dropped 7 bases and J dropped 3 bases, with 16 bases sitting between them. Germline V CDR1 and CDR2: SNHLY, FYNNEI. CDR3 nucleotides: TGTGCCAGCAATAAACCCCCAGGGAGCTACGAGCAGTACTTC. It specifies CASNKPPGSYEQYF.

This clonotype showed up many times. The CDR3 loop reads CASGPSGGYNEQFF. The CDR3 region has the DNA TGCGCCAGCGGCCCCAGCGGGGGGTACAATGAGCAGTTCTTC. The chain is built from TRBV5-1 and TRBJ2-1; 9 bases are shared with TRBD2. J gave up 4 bases and V 7 bases, and 6 bases lay outside the gene matches. The CDR3 spans 14 residues. CDR1 and CDR2 from the germline V gene are SGHRS and YFSETQ.

In the case of this clonotype: A much larger clone lies a single base off, so this may be a read error. V is TRBV20-1 and J is TRBJ2-1; TRBD2 matches at 12 bases. The germline V gene has CDR1 DFQATT and CDR2 SNEGSKA (reference sequence). This CDR3 is built from 16 residues. CDR3 sequence reads: CGAAPSGGAFHGEQFF. The DNA of the CDR3 is TGCGGTGCAGCACCTAGCGGGGGGGCGTTCCACGGTGAGCAGTTCTTC.

This clonotype was detected many times. The junction and the germline gene differ at one end; a read error may be behind it. V usage is TRBV6-6 and J usage is TRBJ1-2; the D is unclear. The V gene's germline CDR1 is MNHNY and CDR2 SVGAGI (reference sequence). This CDR3 contains 14 residues. The CDR3 reads CAGSYESQDYGYTF. CDR3 sequence (DNA): TGTGCCGGCAGTTACGAGTCGCAGGACTATGGCTACACCTTC.

The count of this clonotype is one. This chain joins TRBV20-1 and TRBJ1-5; D is uncertain. Trimming left V 3 bases short and J 1 base short, with 10 bases between. Germline CDR1 DFQATT, CDR2 SNEGSKA (reference sequence). The CDR3 has 14 residues. This chain's CDR3 is CSASPIGSNQPQHF. CDR3 nucleotides: TGCAGTGCTAGTCCGATAGGGAGCAATCAGCCCCAGCATTTT.

To note about this clonotype: The junction departs from germline at one end; a sequencing error may be responsible. The chain uses TRBV7-3 and TRBJ2-3; 11 nucleotides line up with TRBD1. CDR1 is SGHTA, CDR2 FQGTGA, per germline. This CDR3 has 16 residues. The CDR3 coding sequence is TGTGCCAGCAGTTTAACACGGACAGGGGGCTTAAATACGCAGTATTTT. It encodes CASSLTRTGGLNTQYF.

In its sample, this clonotype was seen many times. V is TRBV12-5 and J is TRBJ2-5; D may match TRBD1 or TRBD2 (6 bases each). Per the germline V gene, CDR1 is LGHNT and CDR2 is FRNRAP. The V end was cut by 7 bases, the J end by 5 bases, with 14 bases between. This CDR3 is built from 13 residues. Written as DNA, the CDR3 is TGTGCTAGTGCCTTAGGGGGGAGGGAGACCCAGTACTTC. It specifies CASALGGRETQYF.

The V and J genes are TRBV7-9 and TRBJ2-7; 8 nucleotides match TRBD1. This CDR3 has 19 amino acids. With 3 bases clipped from V and 6 bases from J, the junction kept 22 bases outside the gene matches. Germline V gene data show CDR1 as SEHNR and CDR2 as FQNEAQ (reference sequence). CDR3 sequence (DNA): TGTGCCAGCAGCTTGGACAGGGTCGACTGGACACCGCTGCAGCGCGAGCAGTACTTC. This sequence encodes CASSLDRVDWTPLQREQYF.

Remarks on this clonotype: One junction end does not reproduce the germline sequence, and a read error may be involved. The rearrangement joins TRBV20-1 to TRBJ1-5, with D possibly being TRBD1 (5 bases). The CDR3 consists of 15 residues. Germline V CDR1 and CDR2: DFQATT, SNEGSKA (reference sequence). The CDR3 sequence is CSAGEGHGYNQPQHF. Here the CDR3 DNA reads TGCAGTGCTGGAGAGGGGCACGGGTACAATCAGCCCCAGCATTTT.

This chain links TRBV7-2 with TRBJ2-5, with 9 bases that match TRBD1. The germline CDR1 and CDR2 sequences are SGHTA and FQGNSA. The CDR3 has 15 amino acids. After removal of 6 bases from V and 6 bases from J, the junction contained 11 bases not matched to a gene. CDR3 nucleotides: TGTGCCAGCAGAGTAACAGGGGGCCGAATCCAGACCCAGTACTTC. Protein sequence: CASRVTGGRIQTQYF.